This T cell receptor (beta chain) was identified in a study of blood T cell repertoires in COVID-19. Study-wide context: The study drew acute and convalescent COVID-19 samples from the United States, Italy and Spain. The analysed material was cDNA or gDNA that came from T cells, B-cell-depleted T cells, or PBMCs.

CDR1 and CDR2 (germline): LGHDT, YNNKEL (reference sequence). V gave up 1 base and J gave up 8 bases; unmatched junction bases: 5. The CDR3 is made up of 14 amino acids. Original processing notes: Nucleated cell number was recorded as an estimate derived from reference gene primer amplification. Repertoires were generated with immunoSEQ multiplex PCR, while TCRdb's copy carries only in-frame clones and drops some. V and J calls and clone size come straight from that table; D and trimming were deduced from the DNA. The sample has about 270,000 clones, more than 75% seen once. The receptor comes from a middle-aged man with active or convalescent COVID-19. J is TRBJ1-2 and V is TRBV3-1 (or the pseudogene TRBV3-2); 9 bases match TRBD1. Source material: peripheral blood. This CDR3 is CASSQGGTGRGYTF. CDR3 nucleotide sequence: TGTGCCAGCAGCCAAGGTGGGACAGGGAGAGGCTACACCTTC.